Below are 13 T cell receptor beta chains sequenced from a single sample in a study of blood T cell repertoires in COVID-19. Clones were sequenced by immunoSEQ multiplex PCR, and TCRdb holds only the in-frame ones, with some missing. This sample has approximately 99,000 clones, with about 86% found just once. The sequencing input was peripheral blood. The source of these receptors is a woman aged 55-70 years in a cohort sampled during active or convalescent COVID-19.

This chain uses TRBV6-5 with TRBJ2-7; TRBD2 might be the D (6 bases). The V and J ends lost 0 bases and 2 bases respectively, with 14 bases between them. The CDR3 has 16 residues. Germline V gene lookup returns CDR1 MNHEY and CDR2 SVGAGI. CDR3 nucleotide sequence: TGTGCCAGCAGTTACTCGATCGGGGGAGAAACCTACGAGCAGTACTTC. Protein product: CASSYSIGGETYEQYF.

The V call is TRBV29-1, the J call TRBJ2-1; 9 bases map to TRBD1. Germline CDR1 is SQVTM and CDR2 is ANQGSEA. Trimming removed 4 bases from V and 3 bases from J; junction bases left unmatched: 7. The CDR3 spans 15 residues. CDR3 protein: CSVGRTGALYNEQFF. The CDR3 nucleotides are TGCAGCGTTGGGAGGACAGGGGCCCTCTACAATGAGCAGTTCTTC.

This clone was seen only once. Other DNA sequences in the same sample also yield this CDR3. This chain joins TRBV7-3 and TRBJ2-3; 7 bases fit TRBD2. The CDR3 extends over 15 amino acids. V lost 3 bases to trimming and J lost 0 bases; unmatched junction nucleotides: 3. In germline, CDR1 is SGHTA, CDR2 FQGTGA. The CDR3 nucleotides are TGTGCCAGCAGCTTCGGGGGAGGGAGCACAGATACGCAGTATTTT. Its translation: CASSFGGGSTDTQYF.

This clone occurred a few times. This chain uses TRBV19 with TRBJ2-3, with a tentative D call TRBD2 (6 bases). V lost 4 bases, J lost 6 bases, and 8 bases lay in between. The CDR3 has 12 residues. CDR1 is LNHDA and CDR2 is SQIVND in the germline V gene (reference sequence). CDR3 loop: CASSKDYDTQYF. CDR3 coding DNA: TGTGCCAGTAGTAAGGACTACGATACGCAGTATTTT. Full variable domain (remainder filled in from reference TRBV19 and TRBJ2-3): DGGITQSPKYLFRKEGQNVTLSCEQNLNHDAMYWYRQDPGQGLRLIYYSQIVNDFQKGDIAEGYSVSREKKESFPLTVTSAQKNPTAFYLCASSKDYDTQYFGPGTRLTVL.

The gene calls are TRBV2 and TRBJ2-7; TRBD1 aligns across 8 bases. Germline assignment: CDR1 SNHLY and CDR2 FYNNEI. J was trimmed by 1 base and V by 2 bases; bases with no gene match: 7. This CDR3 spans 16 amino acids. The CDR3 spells CASSENRDRLSYEQYF. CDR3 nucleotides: TGTGCCAGCAGTGAAAATAGGGACAGGCTATCCTACGAGCAGTACTTC.

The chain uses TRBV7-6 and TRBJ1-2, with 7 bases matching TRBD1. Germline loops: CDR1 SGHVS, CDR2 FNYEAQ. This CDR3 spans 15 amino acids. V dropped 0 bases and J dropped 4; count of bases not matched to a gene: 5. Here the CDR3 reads CASSLAGTESYGYTF. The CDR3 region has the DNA TGTGCCAGCAGCTTAGCGGGGACAGAAAGCTATGGCTACACCTTC.

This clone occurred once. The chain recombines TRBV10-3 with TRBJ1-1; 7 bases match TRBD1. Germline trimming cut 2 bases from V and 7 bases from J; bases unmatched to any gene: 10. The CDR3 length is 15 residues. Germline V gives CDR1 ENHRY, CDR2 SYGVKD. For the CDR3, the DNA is TGTGCCATCAGTGAGGAGATTATAGGGGGCGTTGAAGCTTTCTTT. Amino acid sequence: CAISEEIIGGVEAFF.

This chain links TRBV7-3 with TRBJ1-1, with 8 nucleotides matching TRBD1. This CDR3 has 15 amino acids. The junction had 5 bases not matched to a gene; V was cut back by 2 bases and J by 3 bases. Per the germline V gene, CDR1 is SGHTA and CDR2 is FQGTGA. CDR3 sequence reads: CASSLGTGGYTEAFF. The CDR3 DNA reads TGTGCCAGCAGCTTAGGGACAGGCGGATACACTGAAGCTTTCTTT.

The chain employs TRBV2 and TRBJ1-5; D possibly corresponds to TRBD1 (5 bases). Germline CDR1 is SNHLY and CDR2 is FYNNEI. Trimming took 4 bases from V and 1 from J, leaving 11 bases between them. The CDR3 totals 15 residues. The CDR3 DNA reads TGTGCCAGCAGTGTTGTGGGGGGGAGCAATCAGCCCCAGCATTTT. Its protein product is CASSVVGGSNQPQHF.

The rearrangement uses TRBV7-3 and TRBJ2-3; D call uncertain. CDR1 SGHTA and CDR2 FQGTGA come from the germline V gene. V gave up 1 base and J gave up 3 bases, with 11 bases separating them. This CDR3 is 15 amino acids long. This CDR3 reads CASSLNLGRTDTQYF. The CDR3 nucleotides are TGTGCCAGCAGCTTAAATTTGGGCCGGACAGATACGCAGTATTTT.

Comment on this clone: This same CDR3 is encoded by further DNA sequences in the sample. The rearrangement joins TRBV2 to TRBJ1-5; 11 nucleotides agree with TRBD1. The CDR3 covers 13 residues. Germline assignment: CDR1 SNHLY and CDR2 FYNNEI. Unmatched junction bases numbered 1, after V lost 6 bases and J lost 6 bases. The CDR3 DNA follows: TGTGCCAGCAGCGGGACAGGGGGTCAGCCCCAGCATTTT. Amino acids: CASSGTGGQPQHF.

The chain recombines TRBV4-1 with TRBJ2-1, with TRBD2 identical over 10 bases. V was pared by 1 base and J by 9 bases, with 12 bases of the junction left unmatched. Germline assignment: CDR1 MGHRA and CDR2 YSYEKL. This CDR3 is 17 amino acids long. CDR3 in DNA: TGCGCCAGCAGCCAAGCCCTTGCGATAGCGGGAGGAAGTGAGCAGTTCTTC. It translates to CASSQALAIAGGSEQFF.

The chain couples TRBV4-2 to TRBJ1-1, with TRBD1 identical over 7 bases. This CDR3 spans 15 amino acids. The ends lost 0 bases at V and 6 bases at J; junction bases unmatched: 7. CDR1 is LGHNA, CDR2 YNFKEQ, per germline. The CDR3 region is CASSQDRTGSAEAFF. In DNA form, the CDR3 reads TGTGCCAGCAGCCAAGATCGGACAGGATCCGCTGAAGCTTTCTTT.